Presented here are 10 T cell receptor beta chains from one specimen sequenced in a study of beta chain features in type 1 diabetes. The isolated RNA, all of it, was reverse transcribed, so expressed TCRB transcripts were what got sequenced. The table came from immunoSEQ multiplex PCR; TCRdb's copy has only in-frame clones and leaves some out. The data contain 850,000 to 900,000 clones, 15% to 20% of them singletons. The sample consisted of naive CD4+ T cells from blood. All receptors derive from a woman in her late teens or twenties in good health.

This clone was detected a few times. V gene TRBV7-3 combines with J gene TRBJ1-1; D is uncertain. V was shortened by 5 bases and J by 1 base, with 26 bases between the two germline ends. Germline values: CDR1 SGHTA, CDR2 FQGTGA. This CDR3 has 19 residues. CDR3 coding DNA: TGTGCCAGCAGCCTCCGCGAATGCATCCGCGGGAGGAAGAACACTGAAGCTTTCTTT. It codes for CASSLRECIRGRKNTEAFF.

The V gene is TRBV19, the J gene TRBJ1-3; D call uncertain. There are 13 residues in the CDR3. Trimming left V 0 bases short and J 5 bases short, with 5 bases between. Per the germline V gene, CDR1 is LNHDA and CDR2 is SQIVND (reference sequence). CDR3 in amino acids: CASSIDLRNTIYF. CDR3 coding DNA: TGTGCCAGTAGTATAGATCTTCGAAACACCATATATTTT.

V usage is TRBV7-8 and J usage is TRBJ2-3, with TRBD2 matching over 7 bases. V lost 6 bases and J lost 2; bases outside the gene matches: 17. Looked up from germline, CDR1 is SGHVS and CDR2 is FQNEAQ. There are 18 residues in the CDR3. The DNA for the CDR3 is TGTGCCAGCAGGGACGGAGGAAGTCTAGCGGCTTCCACAGATACGCAGTATTTT. Translated: CASRDGGSLAASTDTQYF.

This clone has only a few counts. The chain joins TRBV2 to TRBJ2-2, with TRBD2 as a possible D gene (5 bases). CDR1 and CDR2 from the germline V gene are SNHLY and FYNNEI. The V end lost 8 bases, the J end lost 0 bases, and 13 bases lay between the germline ends. CDR3 size: 15 residues. The CDR3 bases are TGTGCCAGCTGGGCCCGGGGTACGAACACCGGGGAGCTGTTTTTT. Its translation: CASWARGTNTGELFF.

This clone has just a few counts. The genes are TRBV20-1 and TRBJ2-1, with D perhaps matching TRBD1 (6 bases). The germline V gene has CDR1 DFQATT and CDR2 SNEGSKA (reference sequence). CDR3 length: 11 residues. V was pared by 5 bases and J by 4 bases, with 6 bases between. The CDR3 region is CSAQGYNEQFF. The CDR3 DNA sequence: TGCAGTGCTCAGGGGTACAATGAGCAGTTCTTC.

Only a few counts were recorded for this clone. V is TRBV28 and J is TRBJ1-1; D is perhaps TRBD1 (5 bases). The V end was cut by 6 bases, the J end by 5 bases, with 19 bases between. This CDR3 comprises 15 residues. From germline, CDR1 is MDHEN and CDR2 SYDVKM. The chain's CDR3 is CASSTGRGMVTEAFF. CDR3 DNA sequence: TGTGCCAGCAGCACGGGGCGGGGTATGGTAACTGAAGCTTTCTTT.

This sequence joins TRBV6-5 and TRBJ2-3; 9 nucleotides align to TRBD2. The V gene end was trimmed by 8 bases and the J gene end by 4 bases; junction bases not matched to a gene: 10. The CDR3 spans 15 residues. Looked up from germline, CDR1 is MNHEY and CDR2 is SVGAGI. This CDR3 reads CASANGGRAADTQYF. Here the CDR3 DNA reads TGTGCCAGCGCGAACGGCGGGAGGGCCGCAGATACGCAGTATTTT.

The chain is built from TRBV10-3 and TRBJ2-7, with 7 bases that match TRBD1. The V gene end was trimmed by 6 bases and the J gene end by 2 bases; junction bases not matched to a gene: 16. This CDR3 comprises 17 residues. Germline CDR1 ENHRY, CDR2 SYGVKD. CDR3 in amino acids: CAIRAIRDSDAAYEQYF. CDR3 DNA sequence: TGTGCCATCAGGGCAATCCGGGACAGTGACGCCGCCTACGAGCAGTACTTC.

This clone was seen a handful of times. This chain uses TRBV15 with TRBJ1-2, with TRBD1 identical over 10 bases. The length of the CDR3 is 17 residues. With 0 bases clipped from V and 4 bases from J, the junction kept 8 bases outside the gene matches. Germline V gene lookup returns CDR1 LNHNV and CDR2 YYDKDF (reference sequence). The CDR3 coding sequence is TGTGCCACCAGCAGAGAGGGAAACCGGGACAGGGGCTATGGCTACACCTTC. Protein product: CATSREGNRDRGYGYTF.

This clone was seen a handful of times. CDR3 sequence: CASSLRPGAYEQYF. CDR3 bases: TGTGCCAGCAGCTTACGTCCGGGCGCCTACGAGCAGTACTTC. This chain links TRBV11-2 with TRBJ2-7, with no clear D. Trimming shortened V by 2 bases and J by 2 bases, and 10 bases separated the two germline ends. Germline CDR1 SGHAT, CDR2 FQNNGV. The CDR3 runs to 14 residues. Together with reference TRBV11-2 and TRBJ2-7, the CDR3 gives the full variable domain: EAGVAQSPRYKIIEKRQSVAFWCNPISGHATLYWYQQILGQGPKLLIQFQNNGVVDDSQLPKDRFSAERLKGVDSTLKIQPAKLEDSAVYLCASSLRPGAYEQYFGPGTRLTVT.